A selection of T cell receptor beta chains follows, all from one sample in a study of beta chain features in type 1 diabetes. TCRdb keeps only in-frame clones here, not all; method: immunoSEQ multiplex PCR. This table holds just over 600,000 clones, roughly a sixth found once. The sample comprised naive CD4+ T cells from blood. Every receptor here comes from a man younger than 30 in good health. The CDR3 runs from the conserved cysteine through the conserved F or W. A D gene is named only where the DNA matches it firmly. Clone size appears in some rows only: once, few, many, or a class for an expanded clone.

v_call	clone_size	d_call	j_call	cdr3_aa	cdr3_nt
TRBV9	few	-	TRBJ2-7	CASSVGGPLGFSSYEQYF	TGTGCCAGCAGCGTAGGAGGGCCTCTAGGGTTTAGCTCCTACGAGCAGTACTTC
TRBV5-1	-	TRBD1	TRBJ1-1	CASSPRGGQNTEAFF	TGCGCCAGCAGCCCCAGGGGGGGGCAGAACACTGAAGCTTTCTTT
TRBV6-5	few	TRBD2	TRBJ2-7	CASSYSGGSSYEQYF	TGTGCCAGCAGTTACTCAGGCGGGAGCTCCTACGAGCAGTACTTC
TRBV2	-	TRBD1	TRBJ1-2	CASRAWDSYYGYTF	TGTGCCAGCAGGGCATGGGACAGCTACTATGGCTACACCTTC
TRBV11-2	-	TRBD1	TRBJ1-2	CASSWTGAGGYTF	TGTGCCAGCAGCTGGACAGGGGCCGGTGGCTACACCTTC
TRBV11-2	-	-	TRBJ2-7	CASSSRPEGSYEQYF	TGTGCCAGCAGCTCTCGACCCGAGGGCTCCTACGAGCAGTACTTC
TRBV5-1	few	-	TRBJ2-7	CASSEVVGGMTVEQYF	TGCGCCAGCAGCGAGGTCGTCGGCGGGATGACAGTCGAGCAGTACTTC
TRBV4-1	-	TRBD2	TRBJ2-3	CASSLPGLAGAADTQYF	TGCGCCAGCAGCCTCCCCGGACTAGCGGGAGCAGCAGATACGCAGTATTTT
TRBV25-1	-	TRBD1	TRBJ1-3	CASSERTGGRSGNTIYF	TGTGCCAGCAGTGAAAGGACAGGGGGTCGTAGTGGAAACACCATATATTTT
TRBV5-1	few	-	TRBJ1-2	CASSLGADAAGSGYTF	TGCGCCAGCAGCTTAGGAGCGGACGCGGCCGGGAGTGGCTACACCTTC
TRBV5-1	-	-	TRBJ2-7	CASSLGTRSSYEQYF	TGCGCCAGCAGCTTGGGGACACGAAGCTCCTACGAGCAGTACTTC
TRBV7-2	-	-	TRBJ2-7	CASSLVVGGYEQYF	TGTGCCAGCAGCTTAGTAGTAGGGGGTTACGAGCAGTACTTC
TRBV21-1	-	-	TRBJ2-7	CATGGTALGPAYEQYF	TGTGCCACGGGAGGGACAGCTCTCGGACCCGCCTACGAGCAGTACTTC
TRBV27	-	-	TRBJ2-7	CASSLSPTPSSYEQYF	TGTGCCAGCAGTTTATCCCCGACACCAAGCTCCTACGAGCAGTACTTC
TRBV15	few	TRBD1	TRBJ1-1	CATSRGPGTENTEAFF	TGTGCCACCAGCAGGGGACCCGGGACAGAAAACACTGAAGCTTTCTTT
TRBV28	-	TRBD1	TRBJ1-5	CASTNPGQGAQPQHF	TGTGCCAGCACCAACCCCGGACAGGGGGCCCAGCCCCAGCATTTT
TRBV7-3	-	TRBD1	TRBJ2-3	CASSRQGADTQYF	TGTGCCAGCAGCCGACAGGGTGCGGATACGCAGTATTTT
TRBV7-9	many	-	TRBJ1-4	CASSTRTTNEKLFF	TGTGCCAGCAGCACGAGGACGACTAATGAAAAACTGTTTTTT
TRBV5-4	few	TRBD1	TRBJ2-7	CASSLAQGLHEQYF	TGTGCCAGCAGCTTGGCACAGGGGCTCCACGAGCAGTACTTC
TRBV18	-	TRBD1	TRBJ1-1	CASSPRETGGTEAFF	TGTGCCAGCTCACCACGTGAGACAGGGGGCACTGAAGCTTTCTTT
TRBV10-3	few	TRBD1	TRBJ1-1	CAITGTDTEAFF	TGTGCCATCACCGGGACAGACACTGAAGCTTTCTTT
TRBV30	-	-	TRBJ2-7	CAWTFKGPYEQYF	TGTGCCTGGACCTTTAAAGGGCCCTACGAGCAGTACTTC
TRBV30	few	-	TRBJ1-2	CALPPRGPKYGYTF	TGTGCCTTACCGCCCAGGGGTCCCAAATATGGCTACACCTTC
TRBV4-1	-	TRBD2	TRBJ2-1	CASSRPASGRRHEQFF	TGCGCCAGCAGCCGCCCGGCTAGCGGGAGGCGGCATGAGCAGTTCTTC
TRBV7-3	-	-	TRBJ1-5	CASSLTTDQPQHF	TGTGCCAGCAGCTTAACCACGGATCAGCCCCAGCATTTT
TRBV5-5	-	-	TRBJ1-5	CASSFRDRNQPQHF	TGTGCCAGCAGCTTTAGAGATAGAAATCAGCCCCAGCATTTT
TRBV7-9	few	-	TRBJ2-1	CASSEYDRMGSEQFF	TGTGCCAGCAGCGAATACGACAGAATGGGAAGTGAGCAGTTCTTC
TRBV6-5	few	TRBD2	TRBJ2-1	CASRTGLAGVSQQFF	TGTGCCAGCAGAACGGGGCTAGCGGGAGTGTCGCAGCAGTTCTTC
TRBV30	few	TRBD1	TRBJ1-5	CAWSVKGAEWQPQHF	TGTGCCTGGAGTGTAAAGGGGGCGGAATGGCAGCCCCAGCATTTT
TRBV11-1	-	-	TRBJ2-2	CASSYRWEVLVKTGELFF	TGTGCCAGCAGCTACCGGTGGGAGGTGCTGGTAAAAACCGGGGAGCTGTTTTTT
TRBV19	few	-	TRBJ2-7	CASAQDSAYEQYF	TGTGCCAGTGCACAGGACAGTGCCTACGAGCAGTACTTC
TRBV5-1	-	-	TRBJ1-4	CASSPGPTEWGEKLFF	TGCGCCAGCAGCCCGGGTCCTACAGAATGGGGTGAAAAACTGTTTTTT
TRBV4-1	few	TRBD1	TRBJ2-3	CASSWGQPGVDTQYF	TGCGCCAGCAGCTGGGGACAGCCAGGGGTAGATACGCAGTATTTT
TRBV25-1	-	-	TRBJ2-3	CASRSSTDTQYF	TGTGCCAGCAGGAGCAGCACAGATACGCAGTATTTT
TRBV7-9	few	-	TRBJ1-4	CASSLARVGEKLFF	TGTGCCAGCAGCTTAGCCAGGGTCGGTGAAAAACTGTTTTTT
TRBV28	once	TRBD1	TRBJ1-4	CASSPTGSPTNEKLFF	TGTGCCAGCAGTCCGACAGGGAGTCCAACTAATGAAAAACTGTTTTTT
TRBV19	few	-	TRBJ1-1	CANTKVLGQPGLNTEAFF	TGTGCCAACACGAAGGTCCTTGGACAGCCCGGGCTGAACACTGAAGCTTTCTTT
TRBV7-2	-	TRBD1	TRBJ2-3	CASSSQGFRGTDTQYF	TGTGCCAGCAGCTCACAGGGGTTCCGTGGGACAGATACGCAGTATTTT
TRBV6-4	few	TRBD1	TRBJ1-2	CASSATQGARGGYGYTF	TGTGCCAGCAGTGCCACGCAGGGGGCCAGAGGGGGCTATGGCTACACCTTC
TRBV21-1	few	-	TRBJ2-7	CASSSMGAIEQYF	TGTGCCAGCAGCTCAATGGGGGCGATCGAGCAGTACTTC
TRBV5-4	-	-	TRBJ2-3	CASNSAVADTQYF	TGTGCCAGCAACTCGGCCGTAGCAGATACGCAGTATTTT
TRBV21-1	few	-	TRBJ1-5	CASSSTNRGRSNQPQHF	TGTGCCAGCAGCAGCACCAACAGGGGGAGGAGCAATCAGCCCCAGCATTTT
TRBV29-1	few	-	TRBJ1-4	CSVGSRMNEKLFF	TGCAGCGTTGGGTCCAGGATGAATGAAAAACTGTTTTTT
TRBV9	few	TRBD1	TRBJ1-1	CASSAQDRGLTEAFF	TGTGCCAGCAGCGCTCAGGACAGGGGGCTTACTGAAGCTTTCTTT
TRBV19	few	-	TRBJ1-1	CASSMKIEAFF	TGTGCCAGTAGTATGAAAATTGAAGCTTTCTTT
TRBV10-3	few	TRBD1	TRBJ1-2	CAISGTGDYGYTF	TGTGCCATCAGTGGGACAGGGGATTATGGCTACACCTTC
TRBV6-6	few	TRBD2	TRBJ2-7	CASRRSGRVHEQYF	TGTGCCAGCAGGCGCAGCGGGAGAGTCCACGAGCAGTACTTC
TRBV4-1	few	-	TRBJ2-1	CASSQDPIEREQFF	TGCGCCAGCAGCCAAGACCCAATCGAGAGGGAGCAGTTCTTC
TRBV5-4	few	-	TRBJ2-7	CASSLEGRGDGEQYF	TGTGCCAGCAGCTTGGAGGGCAGGGGAGACGGCGAGCAGTACTTC
TRBV11-2	-	-	TRBJ1-1	CASRNLRGPPNTEAFF	TGTGCCAGCAGGAACCTTAGGGGACCGCCGAACACTGAAGCTTTCTTT
TRBV7-2	-	-	TRBJ2-7	CASSLAGGTSYEQYF	TGTGCCAGCAGCTTAGCGGGCGGTACCTCCTACGAGCAGTACTTC
TRBV9	-	TRBD1	TRBJ2-2	CASSVGGQGQLGELFF	TGTGCCAGCAGCGTAGGGGGACAGGGGCAGCTCGGGGAGCTGTTTTTT
TRBV4-2	-	TRBD1	TRBJ2-7	CASSPDRGEQYF	TGTGCCAGCAGCCCGGACAGGGGCGAGCAGTACTTC
TRBV7-2	-	-	TRBJ2-1	CASRAPSRDYNEQFF	TGTGCCAGCAGGGCCCCCTCGCGGGACTACAATGAGCAGTTCTTC
TRBV2	-	-	TRBJ1-4	CASSVRGREKLFF	TGTGCCAGCAGTGTACGAGGGAGAGAAAAACTGTTTTTT